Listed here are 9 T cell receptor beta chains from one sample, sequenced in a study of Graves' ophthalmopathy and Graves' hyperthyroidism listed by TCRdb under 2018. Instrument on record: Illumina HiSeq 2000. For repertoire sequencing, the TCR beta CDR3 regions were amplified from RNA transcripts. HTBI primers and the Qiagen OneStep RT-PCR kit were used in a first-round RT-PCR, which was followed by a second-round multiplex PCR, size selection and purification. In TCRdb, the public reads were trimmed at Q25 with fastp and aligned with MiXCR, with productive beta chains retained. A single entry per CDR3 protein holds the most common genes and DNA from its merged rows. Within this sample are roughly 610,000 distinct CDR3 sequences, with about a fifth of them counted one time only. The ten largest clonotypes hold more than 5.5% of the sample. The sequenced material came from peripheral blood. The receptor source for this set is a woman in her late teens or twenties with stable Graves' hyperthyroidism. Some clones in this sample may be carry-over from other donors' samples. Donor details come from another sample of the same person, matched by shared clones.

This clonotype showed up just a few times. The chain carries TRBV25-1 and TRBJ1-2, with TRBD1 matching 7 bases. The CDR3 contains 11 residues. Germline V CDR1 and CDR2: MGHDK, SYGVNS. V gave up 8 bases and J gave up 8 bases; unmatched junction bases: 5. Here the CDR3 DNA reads TGTGCCAGCCTAGAGACAGGGGGCTACACCTTC. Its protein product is CASLETGGYTF.

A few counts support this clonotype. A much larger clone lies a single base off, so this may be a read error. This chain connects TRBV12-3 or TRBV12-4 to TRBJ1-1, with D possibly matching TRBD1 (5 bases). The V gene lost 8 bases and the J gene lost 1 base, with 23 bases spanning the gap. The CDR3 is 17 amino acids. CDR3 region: CASGSGGGGEENTEAFF. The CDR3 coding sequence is TGTGCCAGCGGTTCCGGCGGGGGAGGGGAGGAGAACACTGAAGCTTTCTTT.

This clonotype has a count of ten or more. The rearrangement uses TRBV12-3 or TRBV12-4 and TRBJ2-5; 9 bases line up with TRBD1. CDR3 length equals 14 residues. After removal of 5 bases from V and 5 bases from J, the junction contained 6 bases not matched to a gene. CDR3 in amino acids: CASSRTGVRETQYF. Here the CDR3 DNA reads TGTGCCAGCAGTCGGACAGGGGTACGGGAGACCCAGTACTTC.

The CDR3 DNA reads TGTGCCAGCAGTGAAGGAAGGGCCGGGGCCAACGTCCTGACTTTC. Its protein is CASSEGRAGANVLTF. The chain carries TRBV6-1 and TRBJ2-6; D not certain. CDR1 MNHNS and CDR2 SASEGT come from the germline V gene. V lost 1 base and J 4 bases, leaving 8 bases between the germline ends. The CDR3 runs to 15 residues.

The DNA for the CDR3 is TGCGCCAGCAGCCAAGAGTCAGACCCCTCCTACGAGCAGTACTTC. The encoded protein is CASSQESDPSYEQYF. The gene calls are TRBV4-1 and TRBJ2-7, with D uncertain. The CDR3 spans 15 residues. The V end lost 0 bases, the J end lost 0 bases, and 9 bases lay between the germline ends. Germline V gene lookup returns CDR1 MGHRA and CDR2 YSYEKL.

The CDR3 spells CSARTSGRQQYF. CDR3 bases: TGCAGTGCTAGAACTAGCGGGAGACAGCAGTACTTC. J is TRBJ2-7 and V is TRBV20-1; 11 nucleotides agree with TRBD2. In germline, CDR1 is DFQATT, CDR2 SNEGSKA (reference sequence). There are 12 residues in the CDR3. Losses at the gene ends were 2 bases for V and 8 bases for J; bases not matched to a gene: 2.

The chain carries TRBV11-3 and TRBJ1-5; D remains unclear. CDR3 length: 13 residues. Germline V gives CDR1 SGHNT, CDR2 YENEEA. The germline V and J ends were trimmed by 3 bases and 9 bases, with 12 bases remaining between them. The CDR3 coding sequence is TGTGCCAGCAGCTTCCCAGGTTTAGGGCCCCAGCATTTT. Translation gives CASSFPGLGPQHF.

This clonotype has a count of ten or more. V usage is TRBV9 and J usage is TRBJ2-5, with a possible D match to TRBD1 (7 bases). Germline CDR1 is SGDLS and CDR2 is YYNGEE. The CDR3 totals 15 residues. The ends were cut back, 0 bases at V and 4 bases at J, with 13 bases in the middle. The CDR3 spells CASSVGRGVAETQYF. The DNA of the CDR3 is TGTGCCAGCAGCGTAGGCAGGGGGGTCGCAGAGACCCAGTACTTC.

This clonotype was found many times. The CDR3 spells CASSINSGQYNSPLHF. In DNA, the CDR3 is TGTGCCAGTAGTATAAATTCCGGACAGTATAATTCACCCCTCCACTTT. This chain links TRBV19 with TRBJ1-6; the D gene is possibly TRBD1 (6 bases). V was shortened by 2 bases and J by 4 bases, with 12 bases between the two germline ends. The CDR3 contains 16 residues. Germline V gives CDR1 LNHDA, CDR2 SQIVND (reference sequence). Variable domain in full (rest from reference TRBV19 and TRBJ1-6): DGGITQSPKYLFRKEGQNVTLSCEQNLNHDAMYWYRQDPGQGLRLIYYSQIVNDFQKGDIAEGYSVSREKKESFPLTVTSAQKNPTAFYLCASSINSGQYNSPLHFGNGTRLTVT.